These 20 T cell receptor beta chains came from one sample sequenced in a study of post-analysis software for immune sequencing data. No antigen has been identified for these receptors. Each TCR beta cDNA library carried unique molecular identifiers. Using its own MiXCR run on the PCR reads, TCRdb lists one record per CDR3 protein. The sample lists 350,000 to 450,000 distinct CDR3 sequences; 30% to 45% were seen once. Overall study findings and caveats: The study found TRBV5-6, TRBV5-1 and TRBV20-1 among roughly 5 TRBV segments more frequent in patients than controls.

Sequenced input: blood. Receptors originate from a girl aged 5-17 years with multiple sclerosis.

This clonotype was counted a few times. The V gene is TRBV7-9, the J gene TRBJ2-7, with 11 bases fitting TRBD1. The CDR3 is made up of 15 amino acids. V shed 5 bases, J shed 2 bases, and the junction held 5 bases outside the gene matches. Germline-derived CDR1 and CDR2 are SEHNR and FQNEAQ (reference sequence). This CDR3 is CASSAPGQGAYEQYF. The CDR3 nucleotides are TGTGCCAGCAGCGCGCCGGGACAGGGGGCCTACGAGCAGTACTTC.

The V and J genes are TRBV5-1 and TRBJ1-1; D is uncertain. CDR1 and CDR2 from the germline V gene are SGHRS and YFSETQ. V was cut by 3 bases and J by 3 bases, with 9 bases left in between. The CDR3 loop spans 13 amino acids. The CDR3 loop reads CASSSKPDTEAFF. The CDR3 bases are TGCGCCAGCAGCTCCAAGCCGGACACTGAAGCTTTCTTT.

V gene TRBV11-2 combines with J gene TRBJ1-4; 9 bases align to TRBD1. With 4 bases clipped from V and 4 bases from J, the junction kept 4 bases outside the gene matches. In germline, CDR1 is SGHAT, CDR2 FQNNGV. CDR3 size: 15 residues. CDR3 sequence reads: CASSSWDRDNEKLFF. The DNA for the CDR3 is TGTGCCAGCAGCTCCTGGGACAGGGATAATGAAAAACTGTTTTTT.

The chain is built from TRBV2 and TRBJ1-6, with D possibly being TRBD1 (5 bases). Germline lookup yields CDR1 SNHLY and CDR2 FYNNEI. This CDR3 has 14 residues. Trimming shortened V by 6 bases and J by 10 bases, and 16 bases separated the two germline ends. The CDR3: CASSLGPMHSPLHF. The CDR3 nucleotides are TGTGCCAGCAGCCTGGGGCCCATGCACTCACCCCTCCACTTT.

This clonotype was observed a few times. The J gene is TRBJ2-7, the V gene TRBV12-3 or TRBV12-4, with D possibly TRBD1 on 6 matching bases. Trimming took 5 bases from V and 2 from J, leaving 16 bases between them. The CDR3 consists of 15 residues. The CDR3 is CASSQRGTAAYEQYF. As DNA, the CDR3 is TGTGCCAGCAGTCAAAGGGGGACGGCGGCCTACGAGCAGTACTTC.

A word on this clonotype: Without the conserved terminal phenylalanine or tryptophan, this CDR3 likely stems from a read error. The V and J genes are TRBV20-1 and TRBJ2-7, with D perhaps TRBD2 (5 bases). CDR1 and CDR2 (germline): DFQATT, SNEGSKA (reference sequence). This CDR3 is 13 amino acids long. The germline V and J ends were trimmed by 2 bases and 0 bases, with 8 bases remaining between them. As DNA, the CDR3 is TGCAGTGCTAGACTAGCCGCCTCCTACGAGCAGTACTGC. It specifies CSARLAASYEQYC.

In the case of this clonotype: A junction boundary mismatches the germline segment, possibly from a read error. As DNA, the CDR3 is TGTACCAGCAGTGAGGAGTATAGCAATCAGCCCCAGCATTTT. As protein: CTSSEEYSNQPQHF. This chain connects TRBV6-1 to TRBJ1-5, with D hard to call. Germline CDR1 is MNHNS and CDR2 is SASEGT. This CDR3 is 14 amino acids long.

V gene TRBV28 combines with J gene TRBJ2-7; either TRBD1 or TRBD2 may fit D (6 bases each). The germline V gene encodes CDR1 MDHEN and CDR2 SYDVKM. Trimming removed 4 bases at V and 3 bases at J, with 13 bases between. CDR3 length equals 14 residues. In DNA form, the CDR3 reads TGTGCCAGCAGTTCCCTAGGGGGGCTCTACGAGCAGTACTTC. Translation: CASSSLGGLYEQYF.

The V call is TRBV10-1, the J call TRBJ2-7; 8 bases align to TRBD2. Germline CDR1 is WNHNN and CDR2 is SYGVQD (reference sequence). The CDR3 runs 13 residues. V was pared by 3 bases and J by 3 bases, with 1 base of the junction left unmatched. In nucleotides, the CDR3 is TGCGCCAGCAGTGAAGGGACTAGCTACGAGCAGTACTTC. This encodes CASSEGTSYEQYF.

This clonotype was observed a handful of times. V usage is TRBV29-1 and J usage is TRBJ2-1, with D unclear. The CDR3 sequence is 10 residues long. From germline, CDR1 is SQVTM and CDR2 ANQGSEA. V lost 7 bases, J lost 6 bases, and 7 bases lay in between. This CDR3 is CSAGFNEQFF. The CDR3, as DNA: TGCAGCGCCGGATTCAATGAGCAGTTCTTC.

The CDR3 DNA reads as TGCGCCAGCAGCTTGGCAGGGTATGATGAGCAGTACTTC. This encodes CASSLAGYDEQYF. This rearrangement joins TRBV5-1 to TRBJ2-5, with a weak D call TRBD1 (5 bases). Deletions cut 0 bases from V and 11 bases from J, with 14 bases between. The CDR3 loop spans 13 amino acids. The germline V gene has CDR1 SGHRS and CDR2 YFSETQ.

This chain connects TRBV21-1 to TRBJ2-7; the table's TRBD2 call for D was not verified on the DNA. TRBV21-1 is listed as a pseudogene. The length of the CDR3 is 19 residues. CDR3 loop: CASSKGSSGGQVVSYEQYF. DNA of the CDR3: TGTGCCAGCAGCAAAGGGTCTAGCGGGGGGCAGGTGGTATCCTACGAGCAGTACTTC.

The rearrangement joins TRBV14 to TRBJ2-5, with no clear D. Germline V gives CDR1 SGHDN, CDR2 FVKESK. The CDR3 has 12 amino acids. The V gene lost 0 bases and the J gene lost 5 bases, with 4 bases spanning the gap. Written as DNA, the CDR3 is TGTGCCAGCAGCCAAGATGAGGAGACCCAGTACTTC. Protein: CASSQDEETQYF.

This clonotype showed up many times. CDR3 region: CASSARTGGSYEQYF. The CDR3 region has the DNA TGTGCCAGCAGCGCGCGGACAGGGGGGTCATACGAGCAGTACTTC. V and J are TRBV7-2 and TRBJ2-7, with 10 bases matching TRBD1. The CDR3 sequence is 15 residues long. V lost 5 bases and J lost 4; bases outside the gene matches: 8. Germline CDR1 SGHTA, CDR2 FQGNSA.

The CDR3 nucleotides are TGTGCCAGCAGTTTCAAGCGGCGTAACTACAATGAGCAGTTCTTC. This translates into CASSFKRRNYNEQFF. The chain joins TRBV12-3 or TRBV12-4 to TRBJ2-1; a weak D match, TRBD2 (5 bases). The CDR3 runs to 15 residues. V was shortened by 3 bases and J by 3 bases, with 12 bases between the two germline ends.

This sequence joins TRBV6-5 and TRBJ2-1; a possible D gene is TRBD2 (6 bases). Germline lookup yields CDR1 MNHEY and CDR2 SVGAGI. This CDR3 is 15 amino acids long. The V end was cut by 2 bases, the J end by 3 bases, with 11 bases between. CDR3: CASSYGRGSYNEQFF. Here the CDR3 DNA reads TGTGCCAGCAGTTACGGGCGGGGAAGCTACAATGAGCAGTTCTTC.

This clonotype has at least ten counts. The J gene is TRBJ2-7, the V gene TRBV12-3 or TRBV12-4; 9 positions match TRBD1. The CDR3 is made up of 16 amino acids. V lost 7 bases and J lost 2; bases outside the gene matches: 12. CDR3 region: CASTDTGTGRTYEQYF. The CDR3 bases are TGTGCCAGCACCGATACCGGGACAGGGCGGACCTACGAGCAGTACTTC.

There are a few counts of this clonotype. The CDR3: CASRPTGGNEQYF. The CDR3 DNA is TGTGCCAGCAGACCCACAGGGGGCAACGAGCAGTACTTC. The chain uses TRBV12-3 or TRBV12-4 and TRBJ2-7; TRBD1 matches 9 bases. V shed 6 bases and J 5 bases; nucleotides not matched to a gene: 5. The length of the CDR3 is 13 residues.

J is TRBJ1-2 and V is TRBV7-2; D gene unclear. Germline lookup yields CDR1 SGHTA and CDR2 FQGNSA. The length of the CDR3 is 14 residues. V was cut by 10 bases and J by 0 bases, with 15 bases left in between. The CDR3 DNA is TGTGCCATCTCCGGCGGGTTCCCTAACTATGGCTACACCTTC. This encodes CAISGGFPNYGYTF.

This clonotype was seen more than once but under ten times. The gene calls are TRBV12-3 or TRBV12-4 and TRBJ1-2, with TRBD1 matching 10 bases. This CDR3 spans 15 amino acids. The junction had 5 bases not matched to a gene; V was cut back by 2 bases and J by 5 bases. The CDR3 DNA reads TGTGCCAGCAGTTTACGGGACAGGGGTGGGTATGGCTACACCTTC. Its translation is CASSLRDRGGYGYTF.